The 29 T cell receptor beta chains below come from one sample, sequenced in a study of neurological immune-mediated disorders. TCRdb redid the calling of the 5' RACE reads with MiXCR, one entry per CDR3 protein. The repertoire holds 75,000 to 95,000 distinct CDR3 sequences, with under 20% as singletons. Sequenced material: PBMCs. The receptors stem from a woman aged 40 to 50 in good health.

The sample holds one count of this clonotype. The CDR3 region is CASSQEGSRRNTIYF. CDR3 sequence (DNA): TGTGCCAGCAGCCAAGAGGGATCACGGAGAAACACCATATATTTT. The genes are TRBV4-2 and TRBJ1-3; D gene uncertain. The CDR3 extends over 15 amino acids. CDR1 LGHNA and CDR2 YNFKEQ come from the germline V gene. Trimming cost V 0 bases and J 5 bases, with 11 bases left between them.

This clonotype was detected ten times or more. CDR3 amino acids: CASSGHVGSNQPQHF. In DNA form, the CDR3 reads TGTGCCAGCAGTGGGCACGTGGGTAGCAATCAGCCCCAGCATTTT. V is TRBV6-1 and J is TRBJ1-5; D is uncertain. V shed 4 bases and J shed 0 bases, with 10 bases lying between them. The CDR3 runs to 15 residues. Germline loops: CDR1 MNHNS, CDR2 SASEGT.

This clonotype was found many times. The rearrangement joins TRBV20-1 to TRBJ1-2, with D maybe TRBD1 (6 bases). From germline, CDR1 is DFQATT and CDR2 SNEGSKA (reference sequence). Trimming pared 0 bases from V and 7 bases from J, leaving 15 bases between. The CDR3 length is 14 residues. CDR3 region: CSARDRGGEGGYTF. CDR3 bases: TGCAGTGCTAGAGATAGGGGGGGTGAGGGTGGCTACACCTTC.

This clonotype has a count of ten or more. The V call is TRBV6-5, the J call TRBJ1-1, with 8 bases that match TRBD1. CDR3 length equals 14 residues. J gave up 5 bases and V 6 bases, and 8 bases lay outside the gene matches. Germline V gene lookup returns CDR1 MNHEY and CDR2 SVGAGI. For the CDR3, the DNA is TGTGCCAGCAGAAACCAGGGGGCATCGACTGAAGCTTTCTTT. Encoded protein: CASRNQGASTEAFF.

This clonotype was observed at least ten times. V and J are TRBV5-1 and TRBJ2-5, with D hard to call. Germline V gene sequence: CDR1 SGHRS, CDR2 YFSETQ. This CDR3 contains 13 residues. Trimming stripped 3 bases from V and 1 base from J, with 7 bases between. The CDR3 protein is CASSSLSQETQYF. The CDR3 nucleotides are TGCGCCAGCAGCTCTCTATCCCAAGAGACCCAGTACTTC.

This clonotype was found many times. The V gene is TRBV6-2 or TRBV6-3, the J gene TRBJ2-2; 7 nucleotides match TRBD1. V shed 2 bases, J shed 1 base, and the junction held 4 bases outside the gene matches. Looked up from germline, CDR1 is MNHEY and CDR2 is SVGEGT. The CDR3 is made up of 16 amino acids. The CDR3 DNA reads TGTGCCAGCAGTTACGGGGACAGCGGGAACACCGGGGAGCTGTTTTTT. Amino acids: CASSYGDSGNTGELFF.

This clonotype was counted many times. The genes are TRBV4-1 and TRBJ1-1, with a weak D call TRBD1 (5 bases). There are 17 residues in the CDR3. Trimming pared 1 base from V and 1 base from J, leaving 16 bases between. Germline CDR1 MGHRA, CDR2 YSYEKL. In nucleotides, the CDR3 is TGCGCCAGCAGCCAAGTGGGCCAGGGTCGGGGGAACACTGAAGCTTTCTTT. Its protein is CASSQVGQGRGNTEAFF.

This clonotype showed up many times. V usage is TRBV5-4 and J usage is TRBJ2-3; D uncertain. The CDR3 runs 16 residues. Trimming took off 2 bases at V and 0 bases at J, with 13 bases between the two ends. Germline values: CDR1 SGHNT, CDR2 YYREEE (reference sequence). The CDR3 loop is CASSFDRVSSTDTQYF. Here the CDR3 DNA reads TGTGCCAGCAGCTTCGATCGGGTCTCTAGCACAGATACGCAGTATTTT.

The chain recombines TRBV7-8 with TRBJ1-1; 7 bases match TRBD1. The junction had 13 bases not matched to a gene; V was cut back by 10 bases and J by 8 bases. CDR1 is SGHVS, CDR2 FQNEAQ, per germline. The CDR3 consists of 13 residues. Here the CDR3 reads CAINPRQGLEAFF. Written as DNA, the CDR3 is TGTGCCATCAACCCTCGACAGGGTCTCGAAGCTTTCTTT.

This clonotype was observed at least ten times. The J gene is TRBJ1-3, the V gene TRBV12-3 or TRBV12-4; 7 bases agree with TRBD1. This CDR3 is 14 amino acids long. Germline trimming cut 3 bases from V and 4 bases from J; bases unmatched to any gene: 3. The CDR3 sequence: CASSLAGGGNTIYF. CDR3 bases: TGTGCCAGCAGTTTGGCAGGGGGAGGAAACACCATATATTTT.

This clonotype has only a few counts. The CDR3 loop is CASSQGQLNEKLFF. CDR3 sequence (DNA): TGTGCCAGCAGCCAAGGACAGCTTAATGAAAAACTGTTTTTT. This chain links TRBV3-1 with TRBJ1-4; D may be TRBD1 (5 bases). CDR3 length: 14 residues. Trimming removed 1 base at V and 4 bases at J, with 7 bases between. Germline CDR1 is LGHDT and CDR2 is YNNKEL (reference sequence).

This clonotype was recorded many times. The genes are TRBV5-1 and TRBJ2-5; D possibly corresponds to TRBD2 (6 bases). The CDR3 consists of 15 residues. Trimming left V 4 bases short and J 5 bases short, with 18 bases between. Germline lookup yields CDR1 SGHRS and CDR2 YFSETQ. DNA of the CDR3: TGCGCCAGCAGCCTGGAAGGTAGCGGATGGGAGACCCAGTACTTC. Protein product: CASSLEGSGWETQYF. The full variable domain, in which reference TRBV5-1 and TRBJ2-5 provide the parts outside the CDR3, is KAGVTQTPRYLIKTRGQQVTLSCSPISGHRSVSWYQQTPGQGLQFLFEYFSETQRNKGNFPGRFSGRQFSNSRSEMNVSTLELGDSALYLCASSLEGSGWETQYFGPGTRLLVL.

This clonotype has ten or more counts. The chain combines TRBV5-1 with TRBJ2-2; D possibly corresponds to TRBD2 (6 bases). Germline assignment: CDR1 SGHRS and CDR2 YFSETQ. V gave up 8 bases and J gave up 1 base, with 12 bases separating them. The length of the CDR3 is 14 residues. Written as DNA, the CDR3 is TGCGCCAGTACTATAGCGGTGAACACCGGGGAGCTGTTTTTT. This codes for CASTIAVNTGELFF.

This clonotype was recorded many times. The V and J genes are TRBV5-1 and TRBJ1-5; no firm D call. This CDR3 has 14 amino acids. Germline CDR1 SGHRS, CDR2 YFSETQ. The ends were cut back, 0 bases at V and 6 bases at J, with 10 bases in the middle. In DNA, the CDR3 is TGCGCCAGCAGCTTGGGAGAGAGCGGTCAGCCCCAGCATTTT. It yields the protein CASSLGESGQPQHF.

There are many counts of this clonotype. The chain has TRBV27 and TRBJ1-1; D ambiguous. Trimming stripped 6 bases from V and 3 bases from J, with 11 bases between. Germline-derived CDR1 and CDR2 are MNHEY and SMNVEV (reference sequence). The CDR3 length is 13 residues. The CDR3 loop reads CASSGVGDTEAFF. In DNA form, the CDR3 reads TGTGCCAGCAGCGGGGTGGGTGACACTGAAGCTTTCTTT.

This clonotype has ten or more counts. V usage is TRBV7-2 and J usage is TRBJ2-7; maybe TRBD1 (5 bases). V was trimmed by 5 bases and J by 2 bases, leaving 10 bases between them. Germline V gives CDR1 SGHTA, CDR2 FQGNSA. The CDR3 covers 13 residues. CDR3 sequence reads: CASSSRVTYEQYV. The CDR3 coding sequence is TGTGCCAGCAGCAGCAGGGTTACCTACGAGCAGTACGTC.

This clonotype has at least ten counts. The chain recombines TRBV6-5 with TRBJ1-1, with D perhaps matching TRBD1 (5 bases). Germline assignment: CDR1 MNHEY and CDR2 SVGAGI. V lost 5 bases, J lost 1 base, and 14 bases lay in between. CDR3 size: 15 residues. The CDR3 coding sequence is TGTGCCAGCAGTACAACGGGGGGGGAGAACACTGAAGCTTTCTTT. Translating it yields CASSTTGGENTEAFF.

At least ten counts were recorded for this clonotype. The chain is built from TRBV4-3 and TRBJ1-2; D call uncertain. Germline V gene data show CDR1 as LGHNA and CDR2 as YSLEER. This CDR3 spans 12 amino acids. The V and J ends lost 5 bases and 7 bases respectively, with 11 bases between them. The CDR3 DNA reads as TGCGCCAGCAGCAGGGAGGGATTTGGCTACACCTTC. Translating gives CASSREGFGYTF.

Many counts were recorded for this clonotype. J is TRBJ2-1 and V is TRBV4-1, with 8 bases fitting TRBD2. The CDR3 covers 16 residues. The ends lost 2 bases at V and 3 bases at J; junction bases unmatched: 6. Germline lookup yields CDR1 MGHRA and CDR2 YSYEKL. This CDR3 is CASSQTGLAGYNEQFF. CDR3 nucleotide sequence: TGCGCCAGCAGCCAAACGGGGCTAGCGGGCTACAATGAGCAGTTCTTC.

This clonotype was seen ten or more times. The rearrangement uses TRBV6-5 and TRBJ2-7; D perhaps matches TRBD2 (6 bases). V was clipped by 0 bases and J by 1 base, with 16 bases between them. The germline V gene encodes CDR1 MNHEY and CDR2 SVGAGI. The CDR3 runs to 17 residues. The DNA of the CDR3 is TGTGCCAGCAGTTACTCGAGGGGAAGCGGGCCTTCCTACGAGCAGTACTTC. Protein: CASSYSRGSGPSYEQYF.

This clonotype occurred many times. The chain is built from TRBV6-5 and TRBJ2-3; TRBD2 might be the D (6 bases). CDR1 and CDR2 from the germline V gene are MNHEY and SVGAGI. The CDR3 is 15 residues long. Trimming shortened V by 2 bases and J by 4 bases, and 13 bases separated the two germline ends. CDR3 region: CASSYGAGWADTQYF. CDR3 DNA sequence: TGTGCCAGCAGTTACGGTGCGGGGTGGGCAGATACGCAGTATTTT.

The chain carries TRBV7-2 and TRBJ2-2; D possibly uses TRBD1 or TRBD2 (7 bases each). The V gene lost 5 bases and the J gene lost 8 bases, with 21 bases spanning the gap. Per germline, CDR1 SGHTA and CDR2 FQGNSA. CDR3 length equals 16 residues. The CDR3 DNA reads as TGTGCCAGCAGCCTATCCCCGTACAGGGGAGGGGGGGAGCTGTTTTTT. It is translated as CASSLSPYRGGGELFF.

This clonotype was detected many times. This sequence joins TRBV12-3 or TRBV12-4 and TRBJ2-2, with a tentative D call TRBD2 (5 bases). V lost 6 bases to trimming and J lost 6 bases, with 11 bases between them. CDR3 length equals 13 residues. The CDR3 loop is CASSGVMAGELFF. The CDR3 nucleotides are TGTGCCAGCAGCGGGGTCATGGCCGGGGAGCTGTTTTTT.

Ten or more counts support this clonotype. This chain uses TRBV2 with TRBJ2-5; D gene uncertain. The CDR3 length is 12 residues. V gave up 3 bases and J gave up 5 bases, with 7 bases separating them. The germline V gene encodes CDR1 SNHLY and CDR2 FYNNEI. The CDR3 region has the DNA TGTGCCAGCAGTGATGGCAGGGAGACCCAGTACTTC. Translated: CASSDGRETQYF.

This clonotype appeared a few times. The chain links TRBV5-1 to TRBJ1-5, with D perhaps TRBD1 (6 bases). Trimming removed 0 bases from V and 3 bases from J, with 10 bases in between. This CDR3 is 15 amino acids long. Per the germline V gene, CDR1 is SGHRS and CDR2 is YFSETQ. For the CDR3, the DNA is TGCGCCAGCAGCTTGGAAGGGGGGGCCAATCAGCCCCAGCATTTT. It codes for CASSLEGGANQPQHF.

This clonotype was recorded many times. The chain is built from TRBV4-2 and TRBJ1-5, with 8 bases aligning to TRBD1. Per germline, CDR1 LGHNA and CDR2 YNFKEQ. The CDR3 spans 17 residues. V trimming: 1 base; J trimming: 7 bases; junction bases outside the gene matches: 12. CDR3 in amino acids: CASSQARQGLGGQPQHF. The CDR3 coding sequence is TGTGCCAGCAGCCAAGCCCGACAGGGGCTCGGTGGACAGCCCCAGCATTTT.

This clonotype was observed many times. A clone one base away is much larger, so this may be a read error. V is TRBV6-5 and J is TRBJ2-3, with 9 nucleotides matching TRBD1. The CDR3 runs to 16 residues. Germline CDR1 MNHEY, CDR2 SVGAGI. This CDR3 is CVSRGTGTLGTDTQYF. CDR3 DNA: TGTGTCAGCAGGGGGACAGGGACCCTAGGCACAGATACGCAGTATTTT.

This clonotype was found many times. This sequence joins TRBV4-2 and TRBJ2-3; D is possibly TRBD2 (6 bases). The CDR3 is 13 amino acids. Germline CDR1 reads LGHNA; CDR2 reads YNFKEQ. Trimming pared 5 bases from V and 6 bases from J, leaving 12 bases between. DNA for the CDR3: TGTGCCAGCAGCACCCGACTAGAGGATACGCAGTATTTT. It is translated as CASSTRLEDTQYF.

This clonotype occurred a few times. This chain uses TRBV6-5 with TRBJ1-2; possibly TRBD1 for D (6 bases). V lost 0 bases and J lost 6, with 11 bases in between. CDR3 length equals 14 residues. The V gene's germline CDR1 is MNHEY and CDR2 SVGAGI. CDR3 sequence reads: CASSYSPDSNGYTF. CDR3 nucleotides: TGTGCCAGCAGTTACTCACCGGACAGCAATGGCTACACCTTC.